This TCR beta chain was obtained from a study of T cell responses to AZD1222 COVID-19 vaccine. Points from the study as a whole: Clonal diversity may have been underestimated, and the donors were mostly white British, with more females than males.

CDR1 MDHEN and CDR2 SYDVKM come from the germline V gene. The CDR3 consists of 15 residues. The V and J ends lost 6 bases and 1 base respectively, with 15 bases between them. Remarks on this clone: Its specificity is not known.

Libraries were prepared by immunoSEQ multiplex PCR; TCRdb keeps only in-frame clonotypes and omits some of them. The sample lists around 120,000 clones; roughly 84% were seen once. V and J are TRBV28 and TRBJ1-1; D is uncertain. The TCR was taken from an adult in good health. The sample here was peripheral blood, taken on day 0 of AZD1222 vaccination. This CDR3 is CASRDGVVWNTEAFF. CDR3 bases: TGTGCCAGCAGGGACGGGGTTGTTTGGAACACTGAAGCTTTCTTT.